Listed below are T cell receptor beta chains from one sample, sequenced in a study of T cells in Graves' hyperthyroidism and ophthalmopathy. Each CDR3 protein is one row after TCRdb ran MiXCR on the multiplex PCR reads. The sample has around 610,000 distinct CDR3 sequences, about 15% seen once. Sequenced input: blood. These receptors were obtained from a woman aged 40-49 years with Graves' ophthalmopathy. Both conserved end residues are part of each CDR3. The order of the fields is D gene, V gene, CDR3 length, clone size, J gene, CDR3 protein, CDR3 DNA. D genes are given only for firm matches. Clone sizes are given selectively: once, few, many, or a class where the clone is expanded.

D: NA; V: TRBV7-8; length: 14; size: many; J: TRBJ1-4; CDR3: CASTQGGSNEKLFF; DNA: TGTGCCAGCACTCAAGGGGGGAGCAATGAAAAACTGTTTTTT
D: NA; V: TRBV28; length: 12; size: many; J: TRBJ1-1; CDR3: CAAQGHFTEAFF; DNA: TGTGCCGCACAGGGCCATTTCACTGAAGCTTTCTTT
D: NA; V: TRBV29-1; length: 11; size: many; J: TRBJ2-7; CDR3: CSVSQLSEQYF; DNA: TGCAGCGTCAGTCAGTTGTCCGAGCAGTACTTC
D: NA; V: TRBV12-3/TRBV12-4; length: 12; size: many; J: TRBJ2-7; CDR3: CASSGTTGEQYF; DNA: TGTGCCAGCAGCGGTACCACGGGGGAGCAGTACTTC
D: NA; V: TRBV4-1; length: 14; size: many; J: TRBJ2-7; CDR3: CASSQGQASYEQYF; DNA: TGCGCCAGCAGCCAAGGACAGGCCTCCTACGAGCAGTACTTC
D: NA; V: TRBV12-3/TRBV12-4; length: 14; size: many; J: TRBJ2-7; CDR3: CASSPRPSSYEQYF; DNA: TGTGCCAGCAGTCCCCGTCCCAGCTCCTACGAGCAGTACTTC
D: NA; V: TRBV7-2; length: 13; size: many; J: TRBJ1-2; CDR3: CASSFGTPYGYTF; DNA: TGTGCCAGCAGCTTTGGGACACCCTATGGCTACACCTTC
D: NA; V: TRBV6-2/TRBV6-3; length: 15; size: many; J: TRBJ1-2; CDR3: CASKSMSIQEGGYTF; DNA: TGTGCCAGCAAGTCGATGTCGATTCAAGAAGGTGGCTACACCTTC
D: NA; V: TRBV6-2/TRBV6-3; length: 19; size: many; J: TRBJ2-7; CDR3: CASSYSIGSGVLGSYEQYF; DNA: TGTGCCAGCAGTTACTCGATTGGTAGCGGTGTTCTAGGCTCCTACGAGCAGTACTTC
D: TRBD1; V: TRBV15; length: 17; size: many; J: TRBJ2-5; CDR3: CATSRDLYRGPGETQYF; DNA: TGTGCCACCAGCAGAGATCTGTACAGGGGACCCGGAGAGACCCAGTACTTC
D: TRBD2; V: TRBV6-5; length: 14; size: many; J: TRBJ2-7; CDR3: CASMPGGTTYEQYF; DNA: TGTGCCAGCATGCCGGGAGGCACAACCTACGAGCAGTACTTC
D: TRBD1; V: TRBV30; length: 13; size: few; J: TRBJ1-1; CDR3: CAGSVRDRYEAFF; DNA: TGTGCCGGGTCGGTCCGGGACAGATATGAAGCTTTCTTT
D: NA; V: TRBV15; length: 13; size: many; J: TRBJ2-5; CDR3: CATSNEGEETQYF; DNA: TGTGCCACCAGCAATGAGGGAGAAGAGACCCAGTACTTC
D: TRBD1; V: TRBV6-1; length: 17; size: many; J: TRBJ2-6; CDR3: CASNGAGGRSGANVLTF; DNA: TGTGCCAGCAATGGTGCAGGGGGCCGCTCTGGGGCCAACGTCCTGACTTTC
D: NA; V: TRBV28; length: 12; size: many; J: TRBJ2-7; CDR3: CASSWGQNEQYF; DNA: TGTGCCAGCAGCTGGGGCCAAAACGAGCAGTACTTC
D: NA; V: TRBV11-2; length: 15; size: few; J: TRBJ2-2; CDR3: CASSLDPWGTGELFF; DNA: TGTGCCAGCAGCTTAGATCCTTGGGGGACCGGGGAGCTGTTTTTT
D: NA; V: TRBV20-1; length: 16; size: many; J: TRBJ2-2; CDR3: CSARDQNRGLTGELFF; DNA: TGCAGTGCTAGAGATCAGAACAGGGGACTCACCGGGGAGCTGTTTTTT
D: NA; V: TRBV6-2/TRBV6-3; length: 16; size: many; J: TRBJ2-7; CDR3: CASSYFPPSPSYEQYF; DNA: TGTGCCAGCAGTTACTTCCCCCCGAGCCCTTCCTACGAGCAGTACTTC
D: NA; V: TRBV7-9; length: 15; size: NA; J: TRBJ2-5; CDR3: CASSFLRGGEETQYF; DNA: TGTGCCAGCAGCTTCCTCCGGGGTGGGGAAGAGACCCAGTACTTC
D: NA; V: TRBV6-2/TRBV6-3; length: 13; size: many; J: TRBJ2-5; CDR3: CASSYIQQETQYF; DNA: TGTGCCAGCAGTTACATACAGCAAGAGACCCAGTACTTC
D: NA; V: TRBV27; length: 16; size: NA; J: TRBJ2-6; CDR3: CASSFDWAVGANVLTF; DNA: TGTGCCAGCAGTTTTGATTGGGCAGTTGGGGCCAACGTCCTGACTTTC
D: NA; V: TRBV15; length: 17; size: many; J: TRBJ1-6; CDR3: CATSRDPPGAYNSPLHF; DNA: TGTGCCACCAGCAGAGATCCTCCGGGGGCTTATAATTCACCCCTCCACTTT
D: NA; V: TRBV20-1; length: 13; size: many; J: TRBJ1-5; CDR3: CSATGQADQPQHF; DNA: TGCAGTGCCACCGGGCAGGCCGATCAGCCCCAGCATTTT
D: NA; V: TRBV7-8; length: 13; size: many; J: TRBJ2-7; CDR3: CASSPQQVYEQYF; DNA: TGTGCCAGCAGCCCCCAACAGGTCTACGAGCAGTACTTC
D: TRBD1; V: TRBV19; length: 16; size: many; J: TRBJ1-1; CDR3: CASSPRGTGRNTEAFF; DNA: TGTGCCAGTAGTCCCAGGGGGACGGGGAGGAACACTGAAGCTTTCTTT
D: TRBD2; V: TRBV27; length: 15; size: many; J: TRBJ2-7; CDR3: CASSFRGTSGYEQYF; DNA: TGTGCCAGCAGTTTTAGAGGGACTAGCGGCTACGAGCAGTACTTC
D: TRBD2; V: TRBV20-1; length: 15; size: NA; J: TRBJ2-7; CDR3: CSAGGDLANSYEQYF; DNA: TGCAGTGCCGGGGGGGACCTAGCGAACTCCTACGAGCAGTACTTC
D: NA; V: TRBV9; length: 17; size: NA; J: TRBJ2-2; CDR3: CASSVAGFPSSTGELFF; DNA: TGTGCCAGCAGCGTAGCAGGGTTCCCCTCTTCAACCGGGGAGCTGTTTTTT
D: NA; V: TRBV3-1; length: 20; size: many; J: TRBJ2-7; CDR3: CASSPRSTQRRVAVSYEQYF; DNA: TGTGCCAGCAGCCCAAGAAGTACGCAAAGGAGGGTAGCGGTTTCCTACGAGCAGTACTTC
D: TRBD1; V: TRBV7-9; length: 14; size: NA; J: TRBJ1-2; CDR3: CASSTGTDRYGYTF; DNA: TGTGCCAGCAGTACCGGGACAGATCGCTACGGCTACACCTTC
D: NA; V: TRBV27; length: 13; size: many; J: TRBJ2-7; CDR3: CASSFDPVTEQYF; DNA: TGTGCCAGCAGCTTCGACCCCGTTACGGAGCAGTACTTC